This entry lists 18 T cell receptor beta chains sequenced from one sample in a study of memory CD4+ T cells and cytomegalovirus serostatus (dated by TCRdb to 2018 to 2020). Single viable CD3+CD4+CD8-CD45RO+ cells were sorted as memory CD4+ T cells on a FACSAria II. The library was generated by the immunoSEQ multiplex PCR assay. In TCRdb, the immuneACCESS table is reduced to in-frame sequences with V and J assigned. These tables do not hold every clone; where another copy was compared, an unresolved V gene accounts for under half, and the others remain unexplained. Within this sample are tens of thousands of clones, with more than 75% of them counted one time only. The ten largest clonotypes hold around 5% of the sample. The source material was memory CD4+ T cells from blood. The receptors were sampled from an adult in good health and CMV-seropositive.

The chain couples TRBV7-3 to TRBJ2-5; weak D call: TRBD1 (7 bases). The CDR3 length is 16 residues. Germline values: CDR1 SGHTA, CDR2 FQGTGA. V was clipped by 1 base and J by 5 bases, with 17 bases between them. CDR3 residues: CASSLKSWPGGETQYF. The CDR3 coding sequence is TGTGCCAGCAGCTTAAAAAGTTGGCCAGGGGGGGAGACCCAGTACTTC.

CDR3 residues: CASSLLGGTDTQYF. The CDR3 region has the DNA TGTGCCAGCAGCCTCCTAGGGGGGACAGATACGCAGTATTTT. The genes are TRBV14 and TRBJ2-3; tentatively, D is TRBD1 or TRBD2 (6 bases each). Trimming removed 4 bases at V and 3 bases at J, with 11 bases between. The germline V gene has CDR1 SGHDN and CDR2 FVKESK. The CDR3 has 14 amino acids.

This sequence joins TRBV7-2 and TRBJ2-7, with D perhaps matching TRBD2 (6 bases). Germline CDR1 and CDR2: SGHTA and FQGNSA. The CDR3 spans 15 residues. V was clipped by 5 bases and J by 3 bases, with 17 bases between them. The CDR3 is CASSHPRDSLYEQYF. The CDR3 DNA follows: TGTGCCAGCAGCCATCCCCGGGACTCTCTCTACGAGCAGTACTTC.

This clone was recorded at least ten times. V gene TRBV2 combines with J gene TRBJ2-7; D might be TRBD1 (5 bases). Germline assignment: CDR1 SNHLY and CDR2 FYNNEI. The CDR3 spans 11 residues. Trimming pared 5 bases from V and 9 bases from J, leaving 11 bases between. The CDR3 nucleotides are TGTGCCAGCAGTTCAGGGTCAGGGCAGTACTTC. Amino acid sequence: CASSSGSGQYF.

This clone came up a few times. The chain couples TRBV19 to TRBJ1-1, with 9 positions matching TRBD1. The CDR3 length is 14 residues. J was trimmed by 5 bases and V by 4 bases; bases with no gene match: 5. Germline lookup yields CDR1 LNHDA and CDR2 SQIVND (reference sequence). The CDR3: CASSRQGGSTEAFF. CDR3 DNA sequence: TGTGCCAGTAGTAGACAGGGGGGATCGACTGAAGCTTTCTTT.

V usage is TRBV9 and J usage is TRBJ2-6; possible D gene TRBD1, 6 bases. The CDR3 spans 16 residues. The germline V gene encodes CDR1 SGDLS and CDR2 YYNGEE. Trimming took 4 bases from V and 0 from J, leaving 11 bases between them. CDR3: CASSPQGGSGANVLTF. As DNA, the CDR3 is TGTGCCAGCAGCCCTCAAGGGGGCTCTGGGGCCAACGTCCTGACTTTC.

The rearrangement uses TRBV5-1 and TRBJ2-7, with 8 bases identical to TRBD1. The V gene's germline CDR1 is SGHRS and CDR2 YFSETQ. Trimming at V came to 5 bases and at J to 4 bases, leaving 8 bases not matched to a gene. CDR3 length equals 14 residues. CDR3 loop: CASSWTGTSYEQYF. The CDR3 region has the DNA TGCGCCAGCAGTTGGACAGGGACTTCGTACGAGCAGTACTTC.

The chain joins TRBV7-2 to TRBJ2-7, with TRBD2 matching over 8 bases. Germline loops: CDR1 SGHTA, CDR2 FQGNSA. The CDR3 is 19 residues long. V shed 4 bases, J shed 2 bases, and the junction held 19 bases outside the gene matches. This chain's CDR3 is CASSSRPGSFSGIPYEQYF. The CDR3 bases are TGTGCCAGCAGCTCCCGGCCGGGGTCGTTTAGCGGGATACCCTACGAGCAGTACTTC.

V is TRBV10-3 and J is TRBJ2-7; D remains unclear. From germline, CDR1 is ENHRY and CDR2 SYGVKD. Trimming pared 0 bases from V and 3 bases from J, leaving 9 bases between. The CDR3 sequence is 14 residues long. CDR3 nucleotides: TGTGCCATCAGTGAGTCAGAAACTCTCTACGAGCAGTACTTC. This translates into CAISESETLYEQYF.

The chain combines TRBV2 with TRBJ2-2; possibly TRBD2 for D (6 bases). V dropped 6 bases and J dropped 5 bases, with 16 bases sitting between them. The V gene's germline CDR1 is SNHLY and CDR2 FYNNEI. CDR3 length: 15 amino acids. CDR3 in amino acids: CASRTLLGGTGELFF. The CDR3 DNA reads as TGTGCCAGCAGGACCTTATTGGGGGGAACCGGGGAGCTGTTTTTT.

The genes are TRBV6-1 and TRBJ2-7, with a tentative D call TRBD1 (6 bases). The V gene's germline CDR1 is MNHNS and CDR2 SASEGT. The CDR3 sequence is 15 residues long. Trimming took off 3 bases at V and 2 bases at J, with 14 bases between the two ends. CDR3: CASSEPGQLAYEQYF. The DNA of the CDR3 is TGTGCCAGCAGTGAGCCCGGACAGTTAGCCTACGAGCAGTACTTC.

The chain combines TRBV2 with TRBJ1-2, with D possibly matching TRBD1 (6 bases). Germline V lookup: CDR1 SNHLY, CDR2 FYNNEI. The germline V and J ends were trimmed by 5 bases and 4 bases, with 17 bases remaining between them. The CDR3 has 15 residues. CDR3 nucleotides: TGTGCCAGCAGTAAAGAGTACAGGGAAGGCTATGGCTACACCTTC. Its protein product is CASSKEYREGYGYTF.

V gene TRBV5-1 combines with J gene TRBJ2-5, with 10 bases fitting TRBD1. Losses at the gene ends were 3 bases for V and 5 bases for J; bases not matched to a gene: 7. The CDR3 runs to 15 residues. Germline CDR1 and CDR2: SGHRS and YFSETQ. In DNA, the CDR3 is TGCGCCAGCAGCTCTCGGACAGGGGGAGGGGAGACCCAGTACTTC. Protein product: CASSSRTGGGETQYF. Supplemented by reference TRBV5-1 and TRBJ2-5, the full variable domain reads KAGVTQTPRYLIKTRGQQVTLSCSPISGHRSVSWYQQTPGQGLQFLFEYFSETQRNKGNFPGRFSGRQFSNSRSEMNVSTLELGDSALYLCASSSRTGGGETQYFGPGTRLLVL.

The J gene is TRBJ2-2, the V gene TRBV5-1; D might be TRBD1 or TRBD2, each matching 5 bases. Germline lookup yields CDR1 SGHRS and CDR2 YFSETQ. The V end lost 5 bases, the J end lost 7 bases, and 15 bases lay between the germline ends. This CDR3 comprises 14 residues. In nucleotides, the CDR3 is TGCGCCAGCAGTTTCGGGGCAGTCGACGGGGAGCTGTTTTTT. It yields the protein CASSFGAVDGELFF. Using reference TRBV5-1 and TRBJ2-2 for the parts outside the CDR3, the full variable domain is KAGVTQTPRYLIKTRGQQVTLSCSPISGHRSVSWYQQTPGQGLQFLFEYFSETQRNKGNFPGRFSGRQFSNSRSEMNVSTLELGDSALYLCASSFGAVDGELFFGEGSRLTVL.

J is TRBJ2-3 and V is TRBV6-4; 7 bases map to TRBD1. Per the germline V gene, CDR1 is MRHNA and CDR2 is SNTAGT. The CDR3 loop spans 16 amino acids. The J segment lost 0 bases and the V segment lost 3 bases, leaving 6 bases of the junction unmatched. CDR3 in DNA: TGTGCCAGCAGTGATCTTACAGGGGCTAGCACAGATACGCAGTATTTT. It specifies CASSDLTGASTDTQYF.

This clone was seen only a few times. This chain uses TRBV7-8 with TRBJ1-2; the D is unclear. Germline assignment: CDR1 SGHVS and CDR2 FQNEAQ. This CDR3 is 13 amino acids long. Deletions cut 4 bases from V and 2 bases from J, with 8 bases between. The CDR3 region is CASSSRLNYGYTF. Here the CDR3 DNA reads TGTGCCAGCAGCTCCCGACTGAACTATGGCTACACCTTC.

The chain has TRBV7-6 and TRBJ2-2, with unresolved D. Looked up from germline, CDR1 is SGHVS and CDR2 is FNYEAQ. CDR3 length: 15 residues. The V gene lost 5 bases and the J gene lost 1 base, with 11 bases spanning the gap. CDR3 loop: CASSPTSLNTGELFF. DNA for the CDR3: TGTGCCAGCAGCCCGACCTCGTTGAACACCGGGGAGCTGTTTTTT.

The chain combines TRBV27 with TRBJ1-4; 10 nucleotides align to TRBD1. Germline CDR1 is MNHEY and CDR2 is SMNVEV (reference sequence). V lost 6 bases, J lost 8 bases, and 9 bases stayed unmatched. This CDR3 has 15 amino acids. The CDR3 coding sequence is TGTGCCAGCAGCTCCGGGACAGGGGCTTGGGAAAAACTGTTTTTT. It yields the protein CASSSGTGAWEKLFF. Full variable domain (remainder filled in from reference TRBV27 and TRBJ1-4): EAQVTQNPRYLITVTGKKLTVTCSQNMNHEYMSWYRQDPGLGLRQIYYSMNVEVTDKGDVPEGYKVSRKEKRNFPLILESPSPNQTSLYFCASSSGTGAWEKLFFGSGTQLSVL.